Below, one T cell receptor beta chain is given with its context. Other DNA sequences from this sample encode an identical CDR3 as well. These data come from a study of shared clonotypes between healthy human individuals. Selected positively for CCR7 and CD45RO-negative, naive CD8 cells excluded terminally differentiated effector memory CD45RA+ cells. In the authors' methods: ImmunoSEQ output held junction-only sequences without quality scores, so filtering differed. TCRdb keeps only in-frame clones here, not all; method: immunoSEQ multiplex PCR. The D gene and trimming were derived from the DNA, and the V and J assignments and clone size from that table. The data show about 2.2 million clones, under 95% seen once. This clonotype was sampled from a man in his late teens or twenties in good health. Some clones in this sample may be carry-over from other donors' samples. What was sequenced was naive CD8+ T cells from PBMCs.

CDR3 residues: CASSVDGTGGNTIYF. The CDR3 DNA follows: TGTGCCAGCAGCGTAGACGGGACAGGTGGAAACACCATATATTTT. V is TRBV9 and J is TRBJ1-3, with 8 nucleotides matching TRBD1. The CDR3 extends over 15 amino acids. With V trimmed by 0 bases and J by 3 bases, 2 bases remained unmatched. CDR1 SGDLS and CDR2 YYNGEE come from the germline V gene.